This T cell receptor (beta chain) was found in a study of shared clonotypes between healthy human individuals. Across the study: The cohort comprised two women and a few men. Their ages spanned 18 to 49 years.

The count of this clone is one. Only CD45RO-negative cells positively selected for CCR7 counted as naive CD8 cells, so terminally differentiated effector memory CD45RA+ cells were excluded. Germline V gene data show CDR1 as DFQATT and CDR2 as SNEGSKA (reference sequence). The V gene lost 6 bases and the J gene lost 4 bases, with 9 bases spanning the gap. This CDR3 is 11 amino acids long. TCRdb keeps only in-frame clones here, not all; method: immunoSEQ multiplex PCR. This table holds just over 2,000,000 clones, around 96% found once. The clonotype originates from a man between 18 and 29 years old in good health. Sequenced: naive CD8+ T cells sorted from blood. V gene TRBV20-1 combines with J gene TRBJ1-1; no definite D call. CDR3 DNA sequence: TGCAGTGCGCCGATAGGCACTGAAGCTTTCTTT. Translating it yields CSAPIGTEAFF.